The 27 T cell receptor beta chains below all came from one sample that was sequenced in a study of human CD8 memory T cell subsets. Libraries targeted TCR beta using 5' RACE with UMIs. TCRdb reprocessed the 5' RACE reads and reports one entry per CDR3 protein, with no DNA. Listed are under 6,000 distinct CDR3 sequences; less than 50% falls within the top ten. The sample was CD8+ T cells from PBMCs. Receptors were obtained from a human donor in good health.

The chain uses TRBV20-1 and TRBJ1-1; TCRdb names TRBD1, which stays unverified in the absence of DNA. The germline gives CDR1 DFQATT, CDR2 SNEGSKA (reference sequence). The CDR3 loop spans 17 amino acids. This chain's CDR3 is CSARDWDRGNLVTEAFF.

The chain links TRBV20-1 to TRBJ2-1. CDR1 is DFQATT, CDR2 SNEGSKA, per germline (reference sequence). The CDR3 runs to 13 residues. CDR3 residues: CSARLSSYNEQFF.

The chain uses TRBV28 and TRBJ2-5; TCRdb proposes TRBD1, but this gene call is untestable without DNA. The CDR3 loop spans 18 amino acids. Germline assignment: CDR1 MDHEN and CDR2 SYDVKM. This CDR3 is CASSLGVPGQTYQETQYF. The entire variable domain, with the rest obtained from reference TRBV28 and TRBJ2-5, is as follows: DVKVTQSSRYLVKRTGEKVFLECVQDMDHENMFWYRQDPGLGLRLIYFSYDVKMKEKGDIPEGYSVSREKKERFSLILESASTNQTSMYLCASSLGVPGQTYQETQYFGPGTRLLVL.

The chain links TRBV27 to TRBJ2-2. Germline V lookup: CDR1 MNHEY, CDR2 SMNVEV (reference sequence). The CDR3 is 13 residues long. CDR3: CASSSFNTGELFF.

The rearrangement links TRBV7-2 to TRBJ2-1; TCRdb returns TRBD1, unconfirmable since there is no DNA. Per the germline V gene, CDR1 is SGHTA and CDR2 is FQGNSA. The CDR3 extends over 14 amino acids. This chain's CDR3 is CASYVSGGFDEQFF.

This sequence joins TRBV5-6 and TRBJ2-7; TCRdb lists TRBD1, though no DNA is available to test this call. This CDR3 is built from 14 residues. Germline V gene sequence: CDR1 SGHDT, CDR2 YYEEEE. CDR3 amino acids: CASSFGTGLSEQYF.

This clonotype shows up as large (0.1 to 1%) by frequency. This CDR3 is CASGTGSRTGELFF. V gene TRBV5-6 combines with J gene TRBJ2-2; the TCRdb D gene call, TRBD1, has no DNA to confirm it. The CDR3 length is 14 residues. The germline gives CDR1 SGHDT, CDR2 YYEEEE.

This sequence joins TRBV5-6 and TRBJ2-1; without DNA, the TCRdb call of TRBD2 cannot be checked. This CDR3 contains 12 residues. In germline, CDR1 is SGHDT, CDR2 YYEEEE. The CDR3 region is CASSLREGERFF.

This chain links TRBV19 with TRBJ2-1. Germline V gene data show CDR1 as LNHDA and CDR2 as SQIVND (reference sequence). The CDR3 is made up of 15 amino acids. The CDR3 here is CASSIDISSYNEQFF.

The genes are TRBV3-1 and TRBJ1-4. This CDR3 region has 16 residues. Germline CDR1 reads LGHDT; CDR2 reads YNNKEL (reference sequence). The chain's CDR3 is CASSQGALRNGEKLFF.

The gene calls are TRBV10-2 and TRBJ2-2; TCRdb's D call, TRBD2, is unchecked because there is no DNA. This CDR3 is built from 14 residues. The germline V gene encodes CDR1 WSHSY and CDR2 SAAADI. CDR3 sequence reads: CASSYKSEGRELFF.

The gene calls are TRBV29-1 and TRBJ2-7; TCRdb proposes TRBD1, but this gene call is untestable without DNA. Germline V gives CDR1 SQVTM, CDR2 ANQGSEA. CDR3 length equals 11 residues. The CDR3 protein is CSADGGGEQYF.

This clonotype shows up as medium-sized by frequency. V usage is TRBV24-1 and J usage is TRBJ1-5; TCRdb's D gene call, TRBD1, goes unchecked for lack of DNA. Germline V gene lookup returns CDR1 KGHDR and CDR2 SFDVKD. The CDR3 covers 15 residues. CDR3 residues: CATSDTDSNNQPQHF.

Here the CDR3 reads CASSEAPGAYGYTF. The chain couples TRBV2 to TRBJ1-2; TCRdb gives TRBD1 as the D gene, but with no DNA this cannot be confirmed. Germline-derived CDR1 and CDR2 are SNHLY and FYNNEI. CDR3 length equals 14 residues.

This sequence joins TRBV5-6 and TRBJ2-5; the TCRdb call, TRBD2, lacks DNA for checking. This CDR3 is 15 amino acids long. Germline-derived CDR1 and CDR2 are SGHDT and YYEEEE. The CDR3 is CASSGTGTSEKTQYF.

This clonotype registers medium-sized by frequency. The V gene is TRBV19, the J gene TRBJ1-2; TCRdb reports TRBD1, a call that lacks DNA to check it against. Per germline, CDR1 LNHDA and CDR2 SQIVND (reference sequence). The CDR3 sequence is 15 residues long. The CDR3 spells CASSIPTGRGYGYTF.

The V gene is TRBV13, the J gene TRBJ2-5; no DNA is available, so the TRBD2 call from TCRdb remains unchecked. The CDR3 extends over 18 amino acids. In germline, CDR1 is PRHDT, CDR2 FYEKMQ (reference sequence). CDR3 loop: CASSPGPSSGARGETQYF.

This chain joins TRBV28 and TRBJ2-5; as DNA is missing, the TRBD2 call by TCRdb cannot be tested. The V gene's germline CDR1 is MDHEN and CDR2 SYDVKM. The CDR3 runs 14 residues. CDR3 residues: CASWGGVDQETQYF.

V is TRBV7-6 and J is TRBJ2-1; the D call of TRBD1 rests on TCRdb alone, since no DNA is present to check it. Germline CDR1 is SGHVS and CDR2 is FNYEAQ. The CDR3 consists of 14 residues. CDR3 loop: CASSRGGANNEQFF.

This clonotype ranks as medium-sized (0.01 to 0.1%) in terms of frequency. The chain recombines TRBV28 with TRBJ2-5; TCRdb designates TRBD2, a call that cannot be tested without DNA. Per the germline V gene, CDR1 is MDHEN and CDR2 is SYDVKM. The length of the CDR3 is 20 residues. This CDR3 is CASSLSGVGIAGDYQETQYF. The whole variable domain, filled in from reference TRBV28 and TRBJ2-5, reads DVKVTQSSRYLVKRTGEKVFLECVQDMDHENMFWYRQDPGLGLRLIYFSYDVKMKEKGDIPEGYSVSREKKERFSLILESASTNQTSMYLCASSLSGVGIAGDYQETQYFGPGTRLLVL.

The chain links TRBV14 to TRBJ2-2; TCRdb returns TRBD1, unconfirmable since there is no DNA. The CDR3 length is 15 residues. CDR1 is SGHDN, CDR2 FVKESK, per germline. The CDR3 is CASSKDRTNTGELFF.

The CDR3 here is CASSLDQGSETQYF. The chain joins TRBV5-4 to TRBJ2-5; the TCRdb D gene call, TRBD1, has no DNA to confirm it. The CDR3 extends over 14 amino acids. CDR1 is SGHNT and CDR2 is YYREEE in the germline V gene (reference sequence).

This chain links TRBV11-2 with TRBJ1-5. This CDR3 contains 17 residues. Germline CDR1 SGHAT, CDR2 FQNNGV. The CDR3 protein is CASSLDSALYSNQPQHF.

The J gene is TRBJ2-1, the V gene TRBV9; there is no DNA to check the TCRdb D call of TRBD1. In germline, CDR1 is SGDLS, CDR2 YYNGEE. CDR3 size: 15 residues. Here the CDR3 reads CASSAAGQINNEQFF.

The chain is built from TRBV4-1 and TRBJ2-7; TCRdb names TRBD2, which stays unverified in the absence of DNA. This CDR3 comprises 15 residues. CDR1 is MGHRA and CDR2 is YSYEKL in the germline V gene. CDR3 region: CASSEEWTSMYEQYF.

J is TRBJ1-5 and V is TRBV24-1. CDR1 is KGHDR, CDR2 SFDVKD, per germline. CDR3 length: 14 residues. The CDR3 is CATSEGYSNQPQHF.

The chain uses TRBV11-3 and TRBJ2-3; TCRdb calls TRBD1, which cannot be checked without DNA. Germline V CDR1 and CDR2: SGHNT, YENEEA. The CDR3 covers 14 residues. The CDR3 here is CASSTGQGPDTQYF. Full variable domain (outside the CDR3, taken from reference TRBV11-3 and TRBJ2-3): EAGVVQSPRYKIIEKKQPVAFWCNPISGHNTLYWYLQNLGQGPELLIRYENEEAVDDSQLPKDRFSAERLKGVDSTLKIQPAELGDSAVYLCASSTGQGPDTQYFGPGTRLTVL.